This T cell receptor beta chain was found in a study of blood T cell repertoires in COVID-19. Study-wide background: Italy, Spain and the United States were the sources of the convalescent and acute COVID-19 samples.

Original analysis: How many nucleated cells were present was estimated from reference gene primer amplification. Assay: immunoSEQ multiplex PCR; the TCRdb copy retains only in-frame clones and omits some. Clone size and V and J calls were adopted from that table, with D and trimming inferred from the DNA. The data hold 150,000 to 180,000 clones, with roughly 83% observed a single time. Germline loops: CDR1 SGHDN, CDR2 FVKESK. This CDR3 contains 14 residues. Deletions cut 9 bases from V and 8 bases from J, with 22 bases between. This sequence originates from a woman aged 55-69 years with acute or convalescent COVID-19. The chain carries TRBV14 and TRBJ1-1; TRBD1 is a possible D gene (5 bases). The sequenced material came from peripheral blood. CDR3 nucleotide sequence: TGTGCCAGTTCTAGAGGAAGCCCGGGACTGGAAGCTTTCTTT. Protein: CASSRGSPGLEAFF.